This is a list of T cell receptor beta chains from one sample in a study of blood T cells in healthy people across ages. TCRdb re-analysed the 5' RACE reads in MiXCR, keeping a single row per CDR3 protein. The repertoire has hundreds of thousands of distinct CDR3 sequences, about 56% of them found once; the top ten carry roughly 24%. Sequenced material: blood. The receptors originated from a middle-aged man in good health. Both conserved end residues are part of each CDR3. The D gene is left open where the match is weak. Clone size is not always given. Where it is, it says once, few, many or a class for expanded clones.

size: -
V: TRBV4-2
J: TRBJ2-3
D: -
CDR3: CASSQGGGATDTQYF
DNA: TGTGCCAGCAGCCAAGGAGGAGGAGCCACAGATACGCAGTATTTT

size: -
V: TRBV4-3
J: TRBJ2-1
D: -
CDR3: CASSQDNLGYNEQFF
DNA: TGCGCCAGCAGCCAAGATAATCTAGGCTACAATGAGCAGTTCTTC

size: many
V: TRBV7-8
J: TRBJ2-1
D: TRBD2
CDR3: CASSPEGSSGYNEQFF
DNA: TGTGCCAGCAGCCCAGAAGGGTCTAGCGGCTACAATGAGCAGTTCTTC

size: -
V: TRBV4-2
J: TRBJ2-2
D: -
CDR3: CASSQDHKGTVNTGELFF
DNA: TGTGCCAGCAGCCAAGATCATAAGGGGACTGTGAACACCGGGGAGCTGTTTTTT

size: -
V: TRBV5-6
J: TRBJ1-2
D: -
CDR3: CASSLGRNHYGYTF
DNA: TGTGCCAGCAGCTTGGGACGGAACCACTATGGCTACACCTTC

size: -
V: TRBV29-1
J: TRBJ2-5
D: -
CDR3: CSVEDPRPLYQETQYF
DNA: TGCAGCGTTGAAGATCCACGACCCCTCTACCAAGAGACCCAGTACTTC

size: many
V: TRBV5-1
J: TRBJ2-6
D: -
CDR3: CASSLPGYSGANVLTF
DNA: TGCGCCAGCAGCCTACCGGGGTACTCTGGGGCCAACGTCCTGACTTTC

size: -
V: TRBV27
J: TRBJ2-3
D: -
CDR3: CASSTRRRTRMADTQYF
DNA: TGTGCCAGCAGTACCCGCCGAAGGACACGTATGGCAGATACGCAGTATTTT

size: few
V: TRBV24-1
J: TRBJ2-7
D: -
CDR3: CATSDSGYDYEQYF
DNA: TGTGCCACCAGTGACTCCGGATACGACTACGAGCAGTACTTC

size: -
V: TRBV5-4
J: TRBJ2-3
D: -
CDR3: CASSRGLAEGTDTQYF
DNA: TGTGCCAGCAGCCGGGGGCTAGCGGAGGGAACAGATACGCAGTATTTT

size: -
V: TRBV11-3
J: TRBJ2-3
D: -
CDR3: CASSSLGQGTDTQYF
DNA: TGTGCCAGCAGCTCCCTGGGGCAGGGGACAGATACGCAGTATTTT

size: -
V: TRBV18
J: TRBJ2-7
D: -
CDR3: CASATDNLYEQYF
DNA: TGTGCCAGCGCGACAGACAACTTATACGAGCAGTACTTC

size: -
V: TRBV12-3/TRBV12-4
J: TRBJ2-5
D: -
CDR3: CASSLILAETQYF
DNA: TGTGCCAGCAGTTTAATACTTGCTGAGACCCAGTACTTC

size: few
V: TRBV28
J: TRBJ2-3
D: -
CDR3: CASSLSGSVVRYF
DNA: TGTGCCAGCAGTTTAAGTGGGTCCGTGGTACGGTATTTT

size: -
V: TRBV6-2/TRBV6-3
J: TRBJ2-5
D: -
CDR3: CASSPLTRGQETQYF
DNA: TGTGCCAGCAGTCCCCTGACTAGGGGCCAAGAGACCCAGTACTTC

size: -
V: TRBV20-1
J: TRBJ2-3
D: -
CDR3: CSARIRGAAVRIHTDTQYF
DNA: TGCAGTGCTAGAATTAGGGGGGCCGCAGTGAGGATTCACACAGATACGCAGTATTTT

size: few
V: TRBV28
J: TRBJ2-3
D: TRBD2
CDR3: CASSFSGTDTDTQYF
DNA: TGTGCCAGCAGTTTTAGCGGGACGGACACAGATACGCAGTATTTT

size: -
V: TRBV29-1
J: TRBJ2-7
D: -
CDR3: CSVGRPKNEQYF
DNA: TGCAGCGTTGGTAGGCCCAAGAACGAGCAGTACTTC

size: -
V: TRBV14
J: TRBJ2-1
D: TRBD2
CDR3: CASSQVPGLAGGSYNEQFF
DNA: TGTGCCAGCAGCCAAGTCCCGGGACTAGCGGGAGGGTCTTACAATGAGCAGTTCTTC

size: -
V: TRBV29-1
J: TRBJ2-3
D: TRBD2
CDR3: CSVEGLAGFTDTQYF
DNA: TGCAGCGTTGAAGGGCTAGCGGGATTCACAGATACGCAGTATTTT

size: -
V: TRBV10-3
J: TRBJ1-4
D: -
CDR3: CAISDRVGQSNEKLFF
DNA: TGTGCCATCAGTGATCGGGTCGGGCAGTCTAATGAAAAACTGTTTTTT

size: -
V: TRBV4-2
J: TRBJ2-3
D: -
CDR3: CASSQVGSQGEADTQYF
DNA: TGTGCCAGCAGCCAAGTGGGATCTCAGGGTGAGGCAGATACGCAGTATTTT